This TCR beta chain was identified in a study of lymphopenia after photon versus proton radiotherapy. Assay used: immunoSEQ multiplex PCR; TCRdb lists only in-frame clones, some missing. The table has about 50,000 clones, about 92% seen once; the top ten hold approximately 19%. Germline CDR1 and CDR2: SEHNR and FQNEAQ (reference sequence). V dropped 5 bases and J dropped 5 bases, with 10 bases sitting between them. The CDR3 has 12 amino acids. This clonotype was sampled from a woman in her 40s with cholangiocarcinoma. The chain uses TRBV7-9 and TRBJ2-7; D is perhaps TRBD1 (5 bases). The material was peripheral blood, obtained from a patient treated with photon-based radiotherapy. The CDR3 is CASSPGLDEQYF. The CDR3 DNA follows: TGTGCCAGCAGCCCAGGGCTCGACGAGCAGTACTTC.